This T cell receptor (beta chain) emerged from a study of blood T cell repertoires in COVID-19. Study context: Donors in the United States, Italy and Spain gave samples during acute or convalescent COVID-19. The cDNA or gDNA used as material had been derived from T cells, B-cell-depleted T cells, or PBMCs.

This CDR3 is built from 15 residues. Germline CDR1 reads SEHNR; CDR2 reads FQNEAQ (reference sequence). V shed 4 bases, J shed 7 bases, and the junction held 11 bases outside the gene matches. Authors' methods: From reference gene primer amplification, estimates of nucleated cell counts were derived. Assay used: immunoSEQ multiplex PCR; TCRdb lists only in-frame clones, some missing. V and J calls plus clone size are reproduced from that table; the DNA served to infer D and trimming. The table records about 160,000 clones, roughly 93% of them present only once. This chain connects TRBV7-9 to TRBJ1-1; 8 positions agree with TRBD1. Sequencing was performed on peripheral blood. This sequence originates from a man younger than 35 with acute or convalescent COVID-19. CDR3 region: CASSSYGTGTYEAFF. CDR3 DNA: TGTGCCAGCAGCTCATACGGGACAGGAACCTATGAAGCTTTCTTT.